This TCR beta chain is from a study of robustness of blood B and T cell sequencing (dated by TCRdb to the late 2010s). About the study as a whole: The goal of the study was to find out how much peripheral blood is required to reliably describe the TCRbeta and IgG repertoires of an individual. Each of the ten independently drawn blood samples had its TCRbeta and IgG repertoires measured. For technical replicates, two replicate TCRbeta cDNA libraries were prepared from one shared RNA pool that came from a single 10 ml draw.

The CDR3 numbers 15 residues from cysteine through phenylalanine. Only the CDR3 DNA is retained, 45 bases long and in frame from the first base. The library was generated by PCR. TCRdb lists the instrument as Illumina MiSeq. Synthesis of cDNA relied on SMARTScribe reverse transcriptase together with a 5' template-switch oligo that added a universal priming site. Each cDNA molecule was tagged by a 12-nucleotide random unique molecular identifier (UMI) carried on the template-switch oligo. During reverse transcription, TCRbeta transcripts were targeted by chain-specific reverse primers. Leftover template-switch adapters were removed by uracil DNA glycosylase treatment, and cDNA was purified using a Qiagen MinElute kit. For the first PCR, roughly 25 cycles were run with KAPA HiFi HotStart ReadyMix and step-out primers, split across four 50 ul reactions. First-round PCR products were gel-purified before further amplification. Illumina Nextera adapters were added in a second approximately 8-cycle PCR, after which libraries were purified and pooled. The UMI barcode for each TCRbeta molecule was captured by a 50-nucleotide 5' read. For the original study's pipeline: The MIGEC toolkit was used to group reads by UMI into consensus reads. PEAR was used to merge forward and reverse consensus reads, producing the final reads. A custom decontamination script removed identical UMI-sequence pairs shared across libraries, treating them as cross-sample contamination. V(D)J assignment and CDR3 extraction were performed with MIGMAP, a wrapper around IgBLAST. A TCR clonotype was defined by an identical V gene, J gene and CDR3 amino acid sequence; no sequencing was done for CDR1 and CDR2. TCRdb trimmed the raw reads at Q25, called clones with MiXCR and kept productive beta chains. Identical CDR3 proteins give one entry, which carries the most common genes and DNA. In this record, the V and J calls reflect TCRdb's handling and not the investigators' own analysis. The sample includes some 3,600 distinct CDR3 sequences, with 56% observed a single time. The top ten hold about 26% of the sample.

TCRbeta repertoires were measured from mRNA instead of genomic DNA, an approach that captures expressed receptors. Buffy coat leukocytes were collected into Trizol, and RNA was extracted with the Direct-zol RNA MiniPrep Plus kit without cell sorting. EDTA blood tubes were spun right away at 4 degrees C to separate plasma, buffy coat and red blood cells. The paper as a whole reports these results and caveats: Overlap of rare TCRbeta clonotypes did not improve with pooling tubes, implying much larger blood volumes would be needed to capture them. One pair of TCRbeta libraries showed evidence of cross-contamination, likely from batch processing; the shared UMI-sequence pairs were removed. The 1,000 most abundant TCRbeta clonotypes from the pooled draws were detected in every single 10 ml sample. EDTA tubes required immediate fractionation, limiting use in multi-site collections. TCRbeta rarefaction curves did not fully plateau, suggesting under-sequencing or many low-abundance clonotypes. When technical replicate libraries were compared, 90% to 95% of the top 10,000 TCRbeta clonotypes in one library also turned up in the other. Coverage of the top 10,000 TCRbeta clonotypes approached saturation when 3 or 4 tubes (roughly 29-45 ml blood) were combined.

Comment on this clonotype: Its antigen has not been determined. No base-level quality is on record; no much larger clone is a single base apart.

The rearrangement combines TRBV1 with TRBJ2-1; TRBD2 is the table's D call, not checked against the DNA. TRBV1 is a pseudogene locus. The sample consisted of peripheral blood. The clonotype comes from a human donor in good health. DNA sequence: TGCGCCAGCAGCCCGCTAGCGGGGACGTACAATGAGCAGTTCTTC. Its protein product is CASSPLAGTYNEQFF.